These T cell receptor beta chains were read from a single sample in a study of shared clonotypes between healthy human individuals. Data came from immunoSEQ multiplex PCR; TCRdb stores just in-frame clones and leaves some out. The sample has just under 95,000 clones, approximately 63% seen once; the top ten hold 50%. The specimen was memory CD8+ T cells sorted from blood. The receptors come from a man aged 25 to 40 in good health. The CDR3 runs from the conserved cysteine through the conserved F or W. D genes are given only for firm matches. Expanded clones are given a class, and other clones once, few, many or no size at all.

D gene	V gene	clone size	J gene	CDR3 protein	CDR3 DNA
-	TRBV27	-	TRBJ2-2	CASSFGGGTGELFF	TGTGCCAGCAGTTTTGGGGGAGGAACCGGGGAGCTGTTTTTT
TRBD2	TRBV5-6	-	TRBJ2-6	CASSPGLLTSGANVLTF	TGTGCCAGCAGCCCGGGACTACTAACCTCTGGGGCCAACGTCCTGACTTTC
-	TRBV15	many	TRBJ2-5	CATSGVGGETQYF	TGTGCCACCAGCGGCGTAGGTGGGGAGACCCAGTACTTC
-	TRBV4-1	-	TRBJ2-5	CASSQDGVMGETQYF	TGCGCCAGCAGCCAAGATGGGGTCATGGGAGAGACCCAGTACTTC
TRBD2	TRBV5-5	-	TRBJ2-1	CASSQTSGRKNEQFF	TGTGCCAGCAGCCAAACTAGCGGGAGGAAGAATGAGCAGTTCTTC
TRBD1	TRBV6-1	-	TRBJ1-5	CASRTGYNQPQHF	TGTGCCAGCAGGACAGGGTACAATCAGCCCCAGCATTTT
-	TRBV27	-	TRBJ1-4	CASSFRRAANEKLFF	TGTGCCAGCAGTTTTAGGAGGGCAGCTAATGAAAAACTGTTTTTT
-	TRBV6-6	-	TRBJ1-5	CASSYRGGNQPQHF	TGTGCCAGCAGTTACCGCGGGGGCAATCAGCCCCAGCATTTT
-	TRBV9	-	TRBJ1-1	CASSVGPNTEAFF	TGTGCCAGCAGCGTAGGACCAAACACTGAAGCTTTCTTT
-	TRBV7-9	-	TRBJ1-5	CASTGGDNQPQHF	TGTGCCAGCACCGGGGGGGACAATCAGCCCCAGCATTTT
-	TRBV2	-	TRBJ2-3	CASSEEGGQRDTQYF	TGTGCCAGCAGTGAAGAGGGGGGACAGCGAGATACGCAGTATTTT
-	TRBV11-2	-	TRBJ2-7	CASSLEEASYEQYF	TGTGCCAGCAGCTTAGAAGAGGCCTCCTACGAGCAGTACTTC
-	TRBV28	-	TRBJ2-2	CASSRQTNTGELFF	TGTGCCAGCAGTAGACAGACGAACACCGGGGAGCTGTTTTTT
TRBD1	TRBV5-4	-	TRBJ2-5	CASSLLGTGGRGETQYF	TGTGCCAGCAGCTTGTTAGGGACAGGGGGCAGAGGGGAGACCCAGTACTTC
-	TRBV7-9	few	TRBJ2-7	CASSFPPGVYEQYF	TGTGCCAGCAGCTTTCCTCCGGGAGTATACGAGCAGTACTTC
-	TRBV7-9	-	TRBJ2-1	CASSLAQDNEQFF	TGTGCCAGCAGCTTAGCGCAGGACAATGAGCAGTTCTTC
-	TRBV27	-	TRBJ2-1	CASSLLGPYNEQFF	TGTGCCAGCAGTTTATTAGGGCCCTACAATGAGCAGTTCTTC
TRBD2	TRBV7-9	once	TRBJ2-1	CASRPSGSANNEQFF	TGTGCCAGCAGACCGAGCGGGAGTGCCAACAATGAGCAGTTCTTC
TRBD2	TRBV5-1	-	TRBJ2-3	CASSFSGRTDTQYF	TGCGCCAGCAGCTTTAGCGGGAGGACGGATACGCAGTATTTT
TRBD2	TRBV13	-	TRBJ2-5	CASSTLAGVPQTQYF	TGTGCCAGCAGCACACTAGCGGGAGTTCCCCAGACCCAGTACTTC
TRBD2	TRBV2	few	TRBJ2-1	CASSDSVGLASYNEQFF	TGTGCCAGCAGTGATAGCGTCGGACTAGCCTCCTACAATGAGCAGTTCTTC
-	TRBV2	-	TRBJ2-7	CASSEGRRVYEQYF	TGTGCCAGCAGTGAGGGAAGGCGGGTCTACGAGCAGTACTTC
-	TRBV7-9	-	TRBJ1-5	CASSKEGVKKTLNQPQHF	TGTGCCAGCAGCAAAGAAGGAGTCAAGAAAACTCTGAATCAGCCCCAGCATTTT
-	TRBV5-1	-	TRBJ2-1	CASRNVGSANEQFF	TGCGCCAGCAGAAACGTGGGTAGCGCAAATGAGCAGTTCTTC
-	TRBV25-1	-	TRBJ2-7	CASRDKGAYEQYF	TGTGCCAGCAGAGACAAGGGGGCCTACGAGCAGTACTTC
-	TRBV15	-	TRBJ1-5	CATSRDSNTGVGNQPQHF	TGTGCCACCAGCAGAGATTCAAACACGGGAGTTGGCAATCAGCCCCAGCATTTT
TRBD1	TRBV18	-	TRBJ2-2	CASSPNTGGRSTGELFF	TGTGCCAGCTCACCAAACACAGGGGGCAGGAGCACCGGGGAGCTGTTTTTT
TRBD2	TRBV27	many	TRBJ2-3	CASSLTSGEYPDTQYF	TGTGCCAGCAGTCTGACTAGCGGGGAGTATCCAGATACGCAGTATTTT
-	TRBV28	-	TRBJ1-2	CASSPLLNYGYTF	TGTGCCAGCAGCCCCCTGTTGAACTATGGCTACACCTTC
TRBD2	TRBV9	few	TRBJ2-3	CASSATSGGTDTQYF	TGTGCCAGCAGCGCCACTAGCGGGGGGACAGATACGCAGTATTTT
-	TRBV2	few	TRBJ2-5	CASSPKGTQYF	TGTGCCAGCAGCCCCAAAGGGACCCAGTACTTC
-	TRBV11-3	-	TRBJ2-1	CASSHREGGNEQFF	TGTGCCAGCAGCCACCGCGAGGGTGGGAATGAGCAGTTCTTC
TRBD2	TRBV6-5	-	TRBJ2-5	CASSPGGGLEETQYF	TGTGCCAGCAGTCCGGGGGGGGGACTTGAAGAGACCCAGTACTTC
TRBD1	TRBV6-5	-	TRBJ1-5	CASADRPNQPQHF	TGTGCCAGCGCGGACAGGCCTAATCAGCCCCAGCATTTT
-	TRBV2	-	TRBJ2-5	CASGGMGTQYF	TGTGCCAGCGGGGGGATGGGGACCCAGTACTTC
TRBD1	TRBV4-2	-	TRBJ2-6	CASSPRGQGPSGANVLTF	TGTGCCAGCAGCCCTCGGGGACAGGGACCCTCTGGGGCCAACGTCCTGACTTTC
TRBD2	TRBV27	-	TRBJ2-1	CASSREGSYNEQFF	TGTGCCAGCAGTCGGGAGGGGTCCTACAATGAGCAGTTCTTC
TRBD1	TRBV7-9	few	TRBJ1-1	CASSVRQGAPTEAFF	TGTGCCAGCAGCGTCAGACAGGGGGCGCCCACTGAAGCTTTCTTT
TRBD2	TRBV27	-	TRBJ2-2	CASSLRIPGLAGEAGELFF	TGTGCCAGCAGTTTAAGGATTCCGGGACTAGCGGGAGAGGCCGGGGAGCTGTTTTTT
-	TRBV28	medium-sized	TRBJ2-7	CASSSALTQAPLTYEQYF	TGTGCCAGCAGTTCTGCCCTCACACAGGCGCCACTCACCTACGAGCAGTACTTC
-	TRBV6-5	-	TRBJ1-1	CASRRKRNTEAFF	TGTGCCAGCAGGAGGAAAAGAAACACTGAAGCTTTCTTT
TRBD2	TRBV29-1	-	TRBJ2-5	CSVEEREKEEETQYF	TGCAGCGTTGAAGAGCGGGAGAAGGAAGAAGAGACCCAGTACTTC
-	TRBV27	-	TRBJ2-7	CASSQGTRVYEQYF	TGTGCCAGCAGCCAAGGAACTAGGGTTTACGAGCAGTACTTC
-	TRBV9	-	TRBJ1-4	CASSVAGTSAGKLFF	TGTGCCAGCAGCGTGGCCGGGACCTCCGCCGGAAAACTGTTTTTT
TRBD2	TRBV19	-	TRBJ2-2	CASSTFPSGTNTGELFF	TGTGCCAGTAGTACCTTCCCAAGCGGGACGAACACCGGGGAGCTGTTTTTT
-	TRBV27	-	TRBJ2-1	CASQTSLDNEQFF	TGTGCCAGCCAGACTAGTCTGGACAATGAGCAGTTCTTC
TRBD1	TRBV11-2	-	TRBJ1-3	CASSSRDRGNTIYF	TGTGCCAGCAGTTCCCGGGACAGGGGTAACACCATATATTTT
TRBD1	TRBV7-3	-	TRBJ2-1	CASSNQPTNRDRQFF	TGTGCCAGCAGCAACCAACCTACGAACCGGGACAGGCAGTTCTTC
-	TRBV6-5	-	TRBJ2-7	CASSYASSDYEQYF	TGTGCCAGCAGTTACGCGTCTTCGGACTACGAGCAGTACTTC
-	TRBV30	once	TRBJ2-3	CAWRSDTQYF	TGTGCCTGGAGGTCGGATACGCAGTATTTT
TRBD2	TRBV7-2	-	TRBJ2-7	CASSQGLAGGRAYEQYF	TGTGCCAGCAGCCAAGGACTAGCGGGAGGGCGGGCCTACGAGCAGTACTTC
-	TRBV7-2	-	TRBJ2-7	CASSLSLGFYEQYF	TGTGCCAGCAGCTTATCCTTAGGATTCTACGAGCAGTACTTC
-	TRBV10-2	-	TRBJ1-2	CASRVGVDGYTF	TGCGCCAGCAGGGTCGGGGTGGATGGCTACACCTTC
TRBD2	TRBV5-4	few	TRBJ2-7	CASSELAGDFSEQYF	TGTGCCAGCAGTGAACTAGCGGGAGATTTCTCCGAGCAGTACTTC
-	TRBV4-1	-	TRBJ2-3	CASSQEESGTQYF	TGCGCCAGCAGCCAAGAAGAGAGTGGTACGCAGTATTTT
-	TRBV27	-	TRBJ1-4	CASSHATGGNEKLFF	TGTGCCAGCAGTCATGCGACAGGTGGTAATGAAAAACTGTTTTTT
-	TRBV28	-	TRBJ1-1	CASSSSPGEAFF	TGTGCCAGCAGTTCCTCCCCGGGTGAAGCTTTCTTT
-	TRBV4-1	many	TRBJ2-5	CASSQEIGIQTQYF	TGCGCCAGCAGCCAAGAGATCGGGATTCAGACCCAGTACTTC
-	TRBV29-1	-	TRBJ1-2	CSAMGVRGTGYTF	TGCAGCGCGATGGGCGTTCGAGGGACGGGCTACACCTTC